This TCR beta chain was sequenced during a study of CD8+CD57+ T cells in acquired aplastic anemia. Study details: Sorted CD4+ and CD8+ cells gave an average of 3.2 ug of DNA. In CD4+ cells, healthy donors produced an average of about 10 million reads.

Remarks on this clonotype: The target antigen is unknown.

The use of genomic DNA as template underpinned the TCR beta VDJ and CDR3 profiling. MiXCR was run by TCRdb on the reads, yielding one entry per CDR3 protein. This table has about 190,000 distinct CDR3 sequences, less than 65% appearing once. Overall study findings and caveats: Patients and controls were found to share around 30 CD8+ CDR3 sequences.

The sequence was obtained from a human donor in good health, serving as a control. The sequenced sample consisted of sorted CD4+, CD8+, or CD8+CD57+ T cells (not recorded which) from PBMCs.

The CDR3: CSARDGTANEKLFF. The CDR3 DNA reads TGCAGTGCTAGAGATGGGACAGCTAATGAAAAACTGTTTTTT. The chain has TRBV20-1 and TRBJ1-4, with TRBD1 identical over 7 bases. Germline loops: CDR1 DFQATT, CDR2 SNEGSKA (reference sequence). The CDR3 extends over 14 amino acids. V lost 0 bases, J lost 3 bases, and 1 base stayed unmatched.